These T cell receptor beta chains were read from a single sample in a study of control samples from healthy donors and cancer patients. The table came from immunoSEQ multiplex PCR; TCRdb's copy has only in-frame clones and leaves some out. The sample has 73,000 or so clones, about 90% seen once. Sequencing was performed on blood. The receptors were gathered from a woman aged 45-60 years in good health. Each CDR3 is given with its conserved first and last residue. D genes are given only for firm matches. A clone size is listed for some rows: how often the clone was seen (once, few, many), or a class if it is expanded.

V,size,D,J,length,CDR3,DNA
TRBV30,NA,NA,TRBJ2-5,11,CAWKGEETQYF,TGTGCCTGGAAAGGGGAAGAGACCCAGTACTTC
TRBV6-5,NA,NA,TRBJ1-1,15,CASRRGFAGRTEAFF,TGTGCCAGCAGGCGTGGGTTTGCGGGTCGAACTGAAGCTTTCTTT
TRBV10-3,NA,TRBD2,TRBJ2-1,18,CAISEFLGGRAGYNEQFF,TGTGCCATCAGTGAGTTCCTCGGCGGGAGGGCCGGATACAATGAGCAGTTCTTC
TRBV30,NA,NA,TRBJ2-7,15,CAWSVRGGSFHEQYF,TGTGCCTGGAGTGTACGTGGTGGCAGCTTCCACGAGCAGTACTTC
TRBV7-9,NA,NA,TRBJ1-2,14,CASSLAGQNYGYTF,TGTGCCAGCAGCTTAGCCGGACAGAACTATGGCTACACCTTC
TRBV27,once,TRBD1,TRBJ2-5,15,CASRYAGTGGETQYF,TGTGCCAGCAGATACGCCGGGACAGGGGGAGAGACCCAGTACTTC
TRBV30,NA,TRBD2,TRBJ2-1,14,CAWTSGLVVNEQFF,TGTGCCTGGACGTCGGGACTAGTAGTCAATGAGCAGTTCTTC
TRBV28,NA,TRBD2,TRBJ2-1,17,CASSLAASGPGGNEQFF,TGTGCCAGCAGTTTGGCGGCTAGCGGACCTGGGGGGAATGAGCAGTTCTTC
TRBV7-9,NA,TRBD2,TRBJ2-7,15,CASSLAAGDYYEQYF,TGTGCCAGCAGCTTAGCAGCGGGAGATTACTACGAGCAGTACTTC
TRBV19,NA,NA,TRBJ2-1,15,CASSIWDPRENEQFF,TGTGCCAGTAGTATATGGGACCCCCGCGAAAATGAGCAGTTCTTC
TRBV4-1,few,NA,TRBJ2-6,17,CASSQEPAGSGANVLTF,TGCGCCAGCAGCCAAGAACCTGCCGGGTCTGGGGCCAACGTCCTGACTTTC
TRBV11-2,NA,TRBD2,TRBJ2-7,15,CASSEGLAASYEQYF,TGTGCCAGCAGCGAGGGACTAGCGGCGTCCTACGAGCAGTACTTC
TRBV5-1,NA,NA,TRBJ2-7,14,CASSFETELWEQYF,TGCGCCAGCAGCTTCGAGACTGAGCTTTGGGAGCAGTACTTC
TRBV27,NA,NA,TRBJ2-1,16,CASSNSRGGYFDEQFF,TGTGCCAGCAGTAACTCTAGAGGGGGGTACTTTGATGAGCAGTTCTTC
TRBV6-5,medium-sized,TRBD2,TRBJ2-3,15,CASSYYSGSTDTQYF,TGTGCCAGCAGTTATTATAGCGGGAGCACAGATACGCAGTATTTT
TRBV7-3,NA,TRBD2,TRBJ2-7,14,CASSLAGGPYEQYF,TGTGCCAGCAGCTTAGCGGGAGGGCCCTACGAGCAGTACTTC
TRBV12-3/TRBV12-4,NA,NA,TRBJ1-1,10,CASSGAKAFF,TGTGCCAGCAGTGGGGCGAAAGCTTTCTTT
TRBV25-1,medium-sized,NA,TRBJ1-2,14,CASSELNDLYGYTF,TGTGCCAGCAGTGAATTGAACGATCTATATGGCTACACCTTC
TRBV28,NA,NA,TRBJ1-2,15,CASSLGITGGYGYTF,TGTGCCAGCAGTCTGGGGATTACAGGAGGGTATGGCTACACCTTC